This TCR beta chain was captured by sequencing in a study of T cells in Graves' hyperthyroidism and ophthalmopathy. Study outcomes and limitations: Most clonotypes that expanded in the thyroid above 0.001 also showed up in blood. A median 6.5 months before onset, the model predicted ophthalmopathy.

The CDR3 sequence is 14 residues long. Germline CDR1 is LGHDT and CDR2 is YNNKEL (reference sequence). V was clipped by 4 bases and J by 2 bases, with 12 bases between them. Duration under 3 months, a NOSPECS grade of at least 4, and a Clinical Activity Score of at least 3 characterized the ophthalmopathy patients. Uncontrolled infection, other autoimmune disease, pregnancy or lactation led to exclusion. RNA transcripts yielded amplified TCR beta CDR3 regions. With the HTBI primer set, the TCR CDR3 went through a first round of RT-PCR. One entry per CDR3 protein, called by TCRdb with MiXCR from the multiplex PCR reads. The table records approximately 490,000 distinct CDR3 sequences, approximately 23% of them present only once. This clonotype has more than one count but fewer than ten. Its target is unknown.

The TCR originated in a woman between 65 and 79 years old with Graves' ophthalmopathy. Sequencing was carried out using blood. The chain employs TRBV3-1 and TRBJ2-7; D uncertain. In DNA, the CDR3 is TGTGCCAGCAGCCCCTTTAGTAGGCCCTACGAGCAGTACTTC. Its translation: CASSPFSRPYEQYF.